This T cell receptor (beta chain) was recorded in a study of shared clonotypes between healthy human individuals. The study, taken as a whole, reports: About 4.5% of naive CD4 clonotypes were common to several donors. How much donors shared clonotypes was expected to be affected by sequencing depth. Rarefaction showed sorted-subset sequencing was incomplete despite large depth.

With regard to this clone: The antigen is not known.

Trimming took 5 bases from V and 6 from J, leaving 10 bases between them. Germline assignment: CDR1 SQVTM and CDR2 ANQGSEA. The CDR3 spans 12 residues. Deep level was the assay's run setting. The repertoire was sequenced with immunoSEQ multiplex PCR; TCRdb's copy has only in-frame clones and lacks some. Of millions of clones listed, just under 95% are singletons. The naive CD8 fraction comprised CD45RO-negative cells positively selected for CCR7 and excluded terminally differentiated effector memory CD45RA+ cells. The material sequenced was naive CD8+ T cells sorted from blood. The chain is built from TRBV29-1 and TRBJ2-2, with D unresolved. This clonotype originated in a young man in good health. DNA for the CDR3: TGCAGCGTTACACGGTGGTCCGGGGAGCTGTTTTTT. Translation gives CSVTRWSGELFF.